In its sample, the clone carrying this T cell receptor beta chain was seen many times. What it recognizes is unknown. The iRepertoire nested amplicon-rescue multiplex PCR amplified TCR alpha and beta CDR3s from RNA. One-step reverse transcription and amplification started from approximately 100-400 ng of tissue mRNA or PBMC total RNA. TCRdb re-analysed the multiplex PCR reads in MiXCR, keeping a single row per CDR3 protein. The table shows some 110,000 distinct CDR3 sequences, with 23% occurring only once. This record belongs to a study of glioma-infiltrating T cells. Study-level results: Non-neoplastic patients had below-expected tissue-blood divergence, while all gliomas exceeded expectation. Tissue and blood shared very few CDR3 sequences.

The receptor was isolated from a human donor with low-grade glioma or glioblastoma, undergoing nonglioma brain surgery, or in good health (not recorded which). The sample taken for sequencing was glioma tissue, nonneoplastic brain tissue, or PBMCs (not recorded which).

In DNA, the CDR3 is TGTGCCAGCAGCCCCCGGTCCGACGAGCAGTACTTC. Translated, it gives CASSPRSDEQYF. The genes are TRBV2 and TRBJ2-7; unclear D gene. The CDR3 is 12 amino acids. Germline CDR1 and CDR2: SNHLY and FYNNEI. Deletions cut 6 bases from V and 5 bases from J, with 11 bases between. Filled out from reference TRBV2 and TRBJ2-7, the complete variable domain reads EPEVTQTPSHQVTQMGQEVILRCVPISNHLYFYWYRQILGQKVEFLVSFYNNEISEKSEIFDDQFSVERPDGSNFTLKIRSTKLEDSAMYFCASSPRSDEQYFGPGTRLTVT.